The clone carrying this TCR beta chain was detected only a few times. What it recognizes is unknown. Antigen-specific CD4+ T cells were expanded with viral peptide pools in the ViraFEST assay before sequencing. The culture ran for around nine days before CD4+ T cells were isolated. The vaccine given was either BNT162b2 or mRNA-1273, in two doses. Using immunoSEQ multiplex PCR, the repertoire was profiled, and TCRdb retains in-frame clones only, with some absent. The sample carries more than 13,000 clones, approximately 70% recorded once. The source of the sample is a study of vaccination effects on CD4 cells after COVID-19. Study information: Median timing of post-vaccine samples was 72 days after the second dose.

Germline CDR1 is SSHAT and CDR2 is FNYEAQ (reference sequence). This CDR3 has 13 residues. This sequence joins TRBV7-7 and TRBJ1-5; TRBD1 might be the D (5 bases). Sequences were derived from CD4+ T cells from PBMCs cultured with HCoV-NL63 spike peptides, sampled after COVID-19 vaccination. The TCR sequence derives from a human donor who received a COVID-19 vaccine. The CDR3 loop reads CVMQGRALQPQHF. In DNA form, the CDR3 reads TGTGTTATGCAAGGCAGGGCCCTCCAGCCCCAGCATTTT.